This T cell receptor beta chain was sequenced in a study of cytomegalovirus exposure and HLA in healthy donors (dated by TCRdb to about 2017). Regarding the study in general: An earlier analysis of 550 to 700 of the donors reported 250 to 300 Gb of sequence data and roughly 100 million unique TCR beta sequences from about 179 million T cells. An early release covering roughly 600 HLA-typed donors comprised approximately 300 gigabases of sequencing data and roughly 86 million unique TCR sequences. Of the approximately 400 genotyped donors, 81% fell in the genetic ancestry cluster associated with self-reported Caucasian donors. The aim of the study was to test whether cataloging public T cell receptors could identify signatures of past pathogen exposure. The study profiled the T cell repertoires of 550 to 700 subjects by immunosequencing and related them to cytomegalovirus serostatus. Along with the approximately 700-subject first cohort, a separate validation cohort of over 90 different subjects was used. High-throughput TCR immunosequencing, statistical association of individual TCRs with disease status, and machine learning were combined to predict cytomegalovirus infection status. To study patterns of TCR occurrence, a later analysis re-analyzed previously published TCR beta repertoires from under 750 donors and added high-resolution HLA genotyping. The later analysis used no new phenotypic data to find candidate immune exposures, relying instead on TCR beta sequences and their occurrence across donors. In an earlier analysis of more than 550 of the donors, high-throughput TCR beta sequencing was used to judge whether each TCR beta V gene segment behaved as functional or pseudogenic. Donor age, sex, ethnicity and CMV serostatus were collected together with the repertoire data. A later genetic analysis used genome-wide SNP genotypes for about 65% of the roughly 700 donors, treating that subset as a discovery cohort. Every discovery cohort repertoire had been produced on one sequencing platform. Both class I and class II loci were covered by HLA typing, at four-digit resolution. Typing coverage differed by locus: A, B, C, DRB1 and DQB1 were typed in roughly 629-640 donors, DQA1 in approximately 520, DPA1 in around 580, and DPB1 in 450 to 480. About five DR-DQ haplotypes were treated as single units for association and clustering because of strong linkage in the cohort. Among about 390 genotyped donors of the cohort, an average of approximately 240,000 unique TCR beta nucleotide sequences were sequenced per donor, roughly a sixth of them non-productive. Points the paper makes about the study in general: Most TCR sequences were seen in very few donors, while some public TCRs were found in many individuals. Compared with the roughly 720-donor mean, donors in an Asian-associated ancestry cluster had fewer N-insertions in productive TCRs, according to a later genetic analysis. Cytomegalovirus status was reported to be diagnosed by the classifier with high specificity and sensitivity in both the original and validation cohorts. Strong co-occurrence of HLA alleles, especially DR and DQ, made assigning TCR associations to individual alleles difficult. V-gene and J-gene trimming of TCR beta chains was associated with a missense DCLRE1C variant in a later genetic analysis, and the association was replicated in an independent cohort. In an earlier analysis of roughly 560 of the donors, most TCR beta V segments were observed in productive rearrangements about 90% or about 30% of the time, broadly matching IMGT annotations. A few of the identified cytomegalovirus-associated TCR beta chains were confirmed in vitro to be specific for cytomegalovirus antigens. Because HLA typing was unavailable for some donors at each locus, only the typed subset was used in association tests. Because counts were too low, about 15 rarely observed V segments, including chromosome 9 orphons, were left out of the earlier analysis of a few hundred of the donors. The 87-base-pair reads could not distinguish some IMGT-functional V segments, including TRBV6-2 and TRBV6-3, so those segments were excluded. A later analysis reported that several top co-occurrence clusters appeared linked to parvovirus B19, influenza, CMV and Epstein-Barr virus. In a later analysis, TCR association rates were found to vary across HLA loci, with the most associated TCRs seen for DRB1 alleles and the fewest for HLA-C alleles. The study gave a list of 150 to 200 TCR beta chains associated with cytomegalovirus. The cohort was sequenced for TCR beta chains only, and without alpha or paired-chain data the features that could be detected were limited. Linkage disequilibrium might explain the correlated functional status among segregating V segments, but an unknown experimental factor could not be excluded. A further reported finding was that TCR beta sequences accurately predicted the HLA-A and HLA-B alleles for most subjects in the first cohort. Presence/absence analyses assumed roughly uniform sequencing depth across donors, an assumption that may not hold. For the cohort, immune exposure information was limited to CMV serostatus. According to a later analysis, most CMV-associated TCR beta chains appeared to be HLA-restricted, and the HLA associations seemed to be driven largely by CMV exposure. At a false discovery rate of 0.05, a later analysis linked about 16,000 TCR beta sequences to specific HLA alleles. A later analysis found that HLA-associated TCR beta chains were more clonally expanded and had lower generation probabilities than equally common non-associated chains. The authors suggested that the approach could potentially be generalized to other disease states and immunological phenotypes. A group of highly shared sequence variants was considered likely to be a technical artifact of the sequencing pipeline.

The library was made by the immunoSEQ multiplex PCR assay. For the multiplex PCR, a mixture combining 60 forward primers for TCR Vbeta segments and 13 reverse primers for TCR Jbeta segments was used. A multiplex PCR assay on genomic DNA amplified the CDR3 region of rearranged TCR beta genes. The amplified TCR beta libraries were sequenced on the Illumina HiSeq System as 87-base-pair reads. Per the authors' processing: A later analysis counted about 80 million unique TCR beta chains across the approximately 700 repertoires, and some 11 million of these chains were shared by at least two donors. Raw reads were error-corrected and collapsed into unique sequences by a nearest-neighbor algorithm in which closely related sequences were merged to remove PCR and sequencing errors. V, D and J gene segments were assigned by aligning CDR3 sequences to IMGT reference sequences. For a sequence to be retained, at least a six-nucleotide match to both a V gene segment and a J gene segment was required. A rearrangement counted as productive if the CDR3 had no stop codons and remained in frame with V and J, and every other rearrangement counted as non-productive. Following IMGT convention, CDR3 was defined as the stretch from the second conserved V-encoded cysteine to the conserved J-encoded phenylalanine. Sequences without an unambiguous match to a single V gene segment were excluded from the earlier analysis of approximately 600 of the donors. In an earlier analysis of 587 of the donors, V segments were called functional above 56.7% productive rearrangements and were called segregating when the between-donor standard deviation exceeded 5%. A statistical classification framework was developed to diagnose cytomegalovirus status using the catalog of TCR beta chain sequences. In a later analysis, V and J genes were assigned by comparing TCR nucleotide sequences against IMGT/GENE-DB human TR gene sequences. A later analysis assigned CDR3 sequences and most-parsimonious VDJ recombination scenarios with the TCRdist pipeline. In a later analysis, every TCR beta chain was defined by the combination of its CDR3 amino acid sequence and its V-gene family, and reads without a unique V-gene family were dropped. To address suspected cross-contamination and a sequencing artifact, a later analysis removed over 500 highly shared, low-generation-probability nucleotide sequences. A later analysis calculated a clonal expansion index for each public chain from normalized within-repertoire ranks of inferred template counts. Generation probabilities in a later analysis came from a VDJ recombination model fitted to out-of-frame rearrangements, and those results were checked against IGoR. Hypergeometric tests were used in a later analysis to score TCR-TCR, TCR-HLA and TCR-CMV co-occurrence, with a repertoire-size bias correction applied to the TCR pairs. To estimate false discovery rates, a later analysis permuted the HLA or CMV assignments 20 times. In a later analysis, co-occurring TCRs were grouped using DBSCAN, with TCRdist sequence similarity added in when clustering inside HLA-allele-positive subsets. Co-occurrence clustering excluded repertoires with fewer than 30,000 or more than 120,000 public chains, plus five with anomalous nucleotide sharing. TCRdb re-hosts the immuneACCESS table, in-frame sequences only. Its copies lack some clones; in the studies checked, an unresolved V gene accounts for under half of them, and the cause for the rest is not known. Clonal size and the V and J genes are those of that table, whereas D and trimming came from the DNA. The sample records under 40,000 clones, roughly 90% of which are singletons. Under 3.5% of the sample belongs to the ten largest clones.

In total, 630 or so healthy bone marrow donors made up the cohort. Cohort members were all nominally healthy when sampled, although unrecorded immune exposures were likely present. The donor tested CMV seronegative and was one of the 352 seronegative cohort members. A peripheral blood sample was provided by each donor, and peripheral blood mononuclear cells were used for TCR beta sequencing. Genomic DNA was extracted from the blood cell samples with the Qiagen DNeasy Blood Extraction Kit. Comments on this clone: Its antigen is still unknown. Base-call qualities are not available, and no considerably larger clone is one nucleotide away.

The CDR3, from cysteine to phenylalanine, totals 15 residues. Solely the CDR3 DNA is kept, with 45 bases framed from the first base. Material: PBMCs. This receptor chain uses TRBV21-1 and TRBJ1-2. TRBV21-1 is recorded as a pseudogene. This clonotype was sampled from a young woman in good health and CMV-seronegative. The CDR3 sequence is CASPHPGKANYGYTF. The nucleotide sequence is TGTGCCAGCCCACACCCCGGGAAAGCTAACTATGGCTACACCTTC.